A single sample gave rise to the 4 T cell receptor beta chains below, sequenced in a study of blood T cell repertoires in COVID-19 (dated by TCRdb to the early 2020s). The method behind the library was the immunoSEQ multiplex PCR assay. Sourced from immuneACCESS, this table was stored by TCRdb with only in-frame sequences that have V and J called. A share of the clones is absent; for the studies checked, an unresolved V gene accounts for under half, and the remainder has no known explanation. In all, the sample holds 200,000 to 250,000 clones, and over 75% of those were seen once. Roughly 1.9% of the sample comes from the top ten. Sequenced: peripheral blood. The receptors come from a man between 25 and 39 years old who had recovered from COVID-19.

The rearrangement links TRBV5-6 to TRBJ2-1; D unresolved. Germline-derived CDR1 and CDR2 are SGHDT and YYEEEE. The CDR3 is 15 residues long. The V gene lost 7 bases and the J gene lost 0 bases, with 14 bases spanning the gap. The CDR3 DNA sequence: TGTGCCAGCGGTCTTGAGGAGAGCTCCTACAATGAGCAGTTCTTC. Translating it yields CASGLEESSYNEQFF.

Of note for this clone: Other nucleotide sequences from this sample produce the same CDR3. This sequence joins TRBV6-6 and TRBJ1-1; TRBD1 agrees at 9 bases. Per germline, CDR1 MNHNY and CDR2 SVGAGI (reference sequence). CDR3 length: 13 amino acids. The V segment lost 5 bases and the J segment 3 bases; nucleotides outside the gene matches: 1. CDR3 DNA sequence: TGTGCCAGCAGTCGGACAGGGGACACTGAAGCTTTCTTT. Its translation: CASSRTGDTEAFF.

The CDR3 coding sequence is TGTGCCAGCAGCCAAACCAGTCTGGGGCCAACCATATATTTT. It encodes CASSQTSLGPTIYF. The rearrangement links TRBV3-1 (or the pseudogene TRBV3-2) to TRBJ1-3; weak D call: TRBD1 (5 bases). The CDR3 has 14 residues. Trimming took 2 bases from V and 10 from J, leaving 15 bases between them. Germline CDR1 reads LGHDT; CDR2 reads YNNKEL (reference sequence).

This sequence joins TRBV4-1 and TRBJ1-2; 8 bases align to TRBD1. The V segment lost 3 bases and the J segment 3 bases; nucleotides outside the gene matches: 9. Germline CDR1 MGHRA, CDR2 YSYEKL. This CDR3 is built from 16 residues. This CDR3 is CASSHLHGQGDYGYTF. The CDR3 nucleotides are TGCGCCAGCAGCCACCTTCACGGACAGGGAGACTATGGCTACACCTTC.